One sample yielded the 20 T cell receptor beta chains listed below, sequenced in a study of blood T cells in healthy people across ages. A second PCR, run for about 7 to 12 cycles, used a sample-barcoded 5' primer plus a J-beta primer mix. TCRdb redid the calling of the 5' RACE reads with MiXCR, one entry per CDR3 protein. Of about 1 million distinct CDR3 sequences in the sample, over 35% are singletons; the top ten hold about 20%. Sequenced input: blood. The receptor source for this set is an older woman in good health.

The chain combines TRBV29-1 with TRBJ2-1; D not certain. The ends were cut back, 7 bases at V and 7 bases at J, with 11 bases in the middle. The V gene's germline CDR1 is SQVTM and CDR2 ANQGSEA. The CDR3 contains 11 residues. The CDR3 DNA reads TGCAGCGGTGGGAACGTAAATGAGCAGTTCTTC. Translating it yields CSGGNVNEQFF.

The chain recombines TRBV27 with TRBJ2-3; the D is unclear. The germline gives CDR1 MNHEY, CDR2 SMNVEV (reference sequence). V was trimmed by 4 bases and J by 4 bases, leaving 9 bases between them. There are 13 residues in the CDR3. The CDR3 coding sequence is TGTGCCAGCAGTTCCCGACTCCCAGATACGCAGTATTTT. Residues: CASSSRLPDTQYF.

The CDR3 coding sequence is TGTGCCAGCACCTCACCGGACCGGGGGGCGGGAGATGGAGATACGCAGTATTTT. This encodes CASTSPDRGAGDGDTQYF. The chain joins TRBV12-3 or TRBV12-4 to TRBJ2-3; possibly TRBD2 for D (7 bases). The CDR3 runs 18 residues. The ends were cut back, 7 bases at V and 5 bases at J, with 28 bases in the middle.

A remark on this clonotype: One junction end does not reproduce the germline sequence, and a read error may be involved. The V call is TRBV7-7, the J call TRBJ2-3; 11 bases are a match to TRBD2. The CDR3 spans 16 residues. Looked up from germline, CDR1 is SSHAT and CDR2 is FNYEAQ (reference sequence). CDR3 sequence: CASSLASGGITDTQYF. The CDR3, as DNA: TGTGCTAGCAGCTTAGCTAGCGGGGGGATCACAGATACGCAGTATTTT.

There are a few counts of this clonotype. The V gene is TRBV10-1, the J gene TRBJ1-6; the D gene is possibly TRBD1 (5 bases). V lost 5 bases to trimming and J lost 10 bases, with 15 bases between them. Germline CDR1 WNHNN, CDR2 SYGVQD (reference sequence). The CDR3 has 14 amino acids. The CDR3 region has the DNA TGCGCCAGCAGTCCGGGACCCAGGAACTCACCCCTCCACTTT. This codes for CASSPGPRNSPLHF.

This clonotype has just a few counts. The CDR3 here is CASSIGGKSTDTQYF. In DNA form, the CDR3 reads TGTGCCAGCAGCATTGGGGGGAAAAGCACAGATACGCAGTATTTT. The chain is built from TRBV5-5 and TRBJ2-3, with a possible D match to TRBD2 (6 bases). The CDR3 runs to 15 residues. Germline values: CDR1 SGHKS, CDR2 YYEKEE (reference sequence). Trimming cost V 4 bases and J 0 bases, with 12 bases left between them.

This clonotype came up a few times. This sequence joins TRBV20-1 and TRBJ1-4; D is possibly TRBD1 (5 bases). V gave up 2 bases and J gave up 7 bases, with 23 bases separating them. Germline values: CDR1 DFQATT, CDR2 SNEGSKA (reference sequence). There are 17 residues in the CDR3. CDR3 in amino acids: CSARYRTRLQRSEKLFF. CDR3 sequence (DNA): TGCAGTGCTAGATACAGGACCCGCTTACAACGTAGTGAAAAACTGTTTTTT.

A note on this clonotype: Germline is not matched at one junction end, which may reflect a read error. V gene TRBV13 combines with J gene TRBJ2-1; 7 bases fit TRBD2. The CDR3 consists of 13 residues. Germline-derived CDR1 and CDR2 are PRHDT and FYEKMQ (reference sequence). The CDR3 reads CVSSSRLAREQFF. The CDR3 nucleotides are TGTGTCAGCAGCTCACGACTAGCACGCGAGCAGTTCTTC.

In its sample, this clonotype was seen a few times. This chain connects TRBV6-5 to TRBJ1-2, with D possibly being TRBD1 (6 bases). In germline, CDR1 is MNHEY, CDR2 SVGAGI. The CDR3 covers 12 residues. The V end lost 7 bases, the J end lost 5 bases, and 11 bases lay between the germline ends. The DNA for the CDR3 is TGTGCCAGCAAGGGGGGGAAGTATGGCTACACCTTC. Translated: CASKGGKYGYTF.

The V gene is TRBV5-1, the J gene TRBJ2-7, with D hard to call. Germline-derived CDR1 and CDR2 are SGHRS and YFSETQ. The CDR3 runs to 14 residues. Trimming left V 0 bases short and J 0 bases short, with 7 bases between. CDR3 region: CASSLESASYEQYF. CDR3 nucleotides: TGCGCCAGCAGCTTGGAAAGCGCCTCCTACGAGCAGTACTTC.

V usage is TRBV7-6 and J usage is TRBJ2-1, with D possibly TRBD2 on 5 matching bases. Germline CDR1 and CDR2: SGHVS and FNYEAQ. The CDR3 totals 19 residues. Trimming cost V 1 base and J 0 bases, with 19 bases left between them. The CDR3 is CASSLETRELWSSYNEQFF. CDR3 DNA sequence: TGTGCCAGCAGCTTAGAAACTCGGGAACTCTGGAGCTCCTACAATGAGCAGTTCTTC.

The sample holds a few counts of this clonotype. The chain recombines TRBV28 with TRBJ1-1; D might be TRBD1 (6 bases). Germline V lookup: CDR1 MDHEN, CDR2 SYDVKM. The CDR3 spans 16 residues. V lost 9 bases, J lost 3 bases, and 23 bases lay in between. CDR3 coding DNA: TGTGCCAGTGAAGCCGGGACAAAAAAAGGGGACACTGAAGCTTTCTTT. Amino acid sequence: CASEAGTKKGDTEAFF.

The chain links TRBV12-3 or TRBV12-4 to TRBJ1-6; TRBD1 agrees at 7 bases. The trim removed 6 bases at V and 5 bases at J, leaving 4 bases unmatched. The CDR3 contains 14 residues. CDR3 DNA sequence: TGTGCCAGCAGACAGGGGATCGATAATTCACCCCTCCACTTT. Amino acid sequence: CASRQGIDNSPLHF.

For this clonotype: This is likely a read error, given that the CDR3 carries no conserved phenylalanine or tryptophan at its end. The chain is built from TRBV20-1 and TRBJ2-4; TRBD2 aligns across 9 bases. TRBJ2-7 explains the end of the DNA better; the J call may be wrong. The CDR3 covers 14 residues. The V gene's germline CDR1 is DFQATT and CDR2 SNEGSKA (reference sequence). Written as DNA, the CDR3 is TGCAGTGCTAGAAGGAGGACTAGCGACTACGAGCAGTACCTC. Protein sequence: CSARRRTSDYEQYL.

The rearrangement links TRBV5-1 to TRBJ2-7; D call uncertain. The ends were cut back, 0 bases at V and 0 bases at J, with 10 bases in the middle. The CDR3 is 15 residues long. Germline CDR1 reads SGHRS; CDR2 reads YFSETQ. The CDR3 DNA is TGCGCCAGCAGCTTGGTGACTTCCCGCTCCTACGAGCAGTACTTC. Its protein is CASSLVTSRSYEQYF. Full variable domain (outside the CDR3, taken from reference TRBV5-1 and TRBJ2-7): KAGVTQTPRYLIKTRGQQVTLSCSPISGHRSVSWYQQTPGQGLQFLFEYFSETQRNKGNFPGRFSGRQFSNSRSEMNVSTLELGDSALYLCASSLVTSRSYEQYFGPGTRLTVT.

The chain carries TRBV11-2 and TRBJ2-7; the D gene is possibly TRBD2 (5 bases). Germline V gene sequence: CDR1 SGHAT, CDR2 FQNNGV. The CDR3 has 15 amino acids. The V and J ends lost 0 bases and 0 bases respectively, with 9 bases between them. The CDR3 loop is CASSLDYGVSYEQYF. In DNA form, the CDR3 reads TGTGCCAGCAGCTTAGATTACGGGGTCTCCTACGAGCAGTACTTC.

The chain employs TRBV6-2 or TRBV6-3 and TRBJ2-1; D gene unclear. The germline V gene has CDR1 MNHEY and CDR2 SVGEGT. The CDR3 has 16 residues. V was shortened by 3 bases and J by 0 bases, with 12 bases between the two germline ends. CDR3 nucleotides: TGTGCCAGCAGTTATAATACGGCAAGCTCCTACAATGAGCAGTTCTTC. Protein: CASSYNTASSYNEQFF.

In this sample, this clonotype turned up a few times. This sequence joins TRBV6-1 and TRBJ2-1, with 7 nucleotides matching TRBD2. The CDR3 extends over 12 amino acids. Unmatched junction bases numbered 7, after V lost 7 bases and J lost 10 bases. CDR1 is MNHNS and CDR2 is SASEGT in the germline V gene. CDR3 in DNA: TGTGCCAGCAATGGACTAGGATACGAGCAGTTCTTC. It codes for CASNGLGYEQFF.

This chain joins TRBV20-1 and TRBJ2-4; D perhaps matches TRBD2 (5 bases). Judging by the DNA end, TRBJ2-7 fits better; the J call may be wrong. Germline CDR1 and CDR2: DFQATT and SNEGSKA (reference sequence). There are 13 residues in the CDR3. The CDR3 DNA reads as TGCAGTGCTAGAGATACGGGGAACTACGAGCAGTACTTC. It encodes CSARDTGNYEQYF.

The V call is TRBV20-1, the J call TRBJ2-1; TRBD2 aligns across 8 bases. This CDR3 has 14 residues. The V and J ends lost 2 bases and 7 bases, in that order; junction bases with no gene match: 7. Germline CDR1 DFQATT, CDR2 SNEGSKA (reference sequence). The CDR3 bases are TGCAGTGCTAGACGCGGGAGGTCTTGGAATGAGCAGTTCTTC. Protein sequence: CSARRGRSWNEQFF.